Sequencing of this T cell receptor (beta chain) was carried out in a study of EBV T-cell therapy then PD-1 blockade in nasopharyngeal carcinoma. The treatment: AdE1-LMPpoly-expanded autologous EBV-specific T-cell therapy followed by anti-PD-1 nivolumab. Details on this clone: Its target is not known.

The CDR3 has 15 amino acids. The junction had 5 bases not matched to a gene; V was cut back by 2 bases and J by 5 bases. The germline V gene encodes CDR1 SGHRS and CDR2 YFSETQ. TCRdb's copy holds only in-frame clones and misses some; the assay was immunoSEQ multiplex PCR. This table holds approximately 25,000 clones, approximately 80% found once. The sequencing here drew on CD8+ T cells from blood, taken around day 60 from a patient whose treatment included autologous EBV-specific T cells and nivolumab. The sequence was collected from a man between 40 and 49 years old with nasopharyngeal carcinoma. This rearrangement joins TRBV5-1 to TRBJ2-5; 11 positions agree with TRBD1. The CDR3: CASSLTGTGGETQYF. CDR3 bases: TGCGCCAGCAGCTTAACCGGGACAGGGGGGGAGACCCAGTACTTC. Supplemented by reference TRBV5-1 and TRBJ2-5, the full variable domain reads KAGVTQTPRYLIKTRGQQVTLSCSPISGHRSVSWYQQTPGQGLQFLFEYFSETQRNKGNFPGRFSGRQFSNSRSEMNVSTLELGDSALYLCASSLTGTGGETQYFGPGTRLLVL.